The rows below give T cell receptor beta chains drawn from one sample of a study of T cell changes during pregnancy in multiple sclerosis. Some clones are missing from TCRdb's copy, which holds only in-frame ones; the method was immunoSEQ multiplex PCR. Altogether more than 95,000 clones are present, approximately 90% being singletons, with the ten largest covering more than 0.85%. Sequencing was performed on peripheral blood, taken after pregnancy. These receptors were taken from a female donor with multiple sclerosis, enrolled in a pregnancy study. Each CDR3 is given with its conserved first and last residue. Fields, in order: clone size, D gene, V gene, J gene, CDR3 DNA, CDR3 protein. The D gene is left open where the match is weak. Expanded clones are given a class, and other clones once, few, many or no size at all.

>-|TRBD2|TRBV4-3|TRBJ2-1
TGCGCCAGCAGCTATGCGGGGGGGTATAATGAGCAGTTCTTC
CASSYAGGYNEQFF
>-|-|TRBV4-1|TRBJ2-1
TGCGCCAGCAGCCAAGATAACGGTCCCTACAATGAGCAGTTCTTC
CASSQDNGPYNEQFF
>-|-|TRBV6-5|TRBJ1-6
TGTGCCAGCAACAAATGGGGGGAATATAATTCACCCCTCCACTTT
CASNKWGEYNSPLHF
>-|-|TRBV5-1|TRBJ1-1
TGCGCCAGCAGCTTACAGGGTTGGAACACTGAAGCTTTCTTT
CASSLQGWNTEAFF
>-|TRBD2|TRBV4-2|TRBJ2-5
TGTGCCAGCAGCCCGATAGCGGGGGGTCAAGAGACCCAGTACTTC
CASSPIAGGQETQYF
>once|-|TRBV10-3|TRBJ2-1
TGTGCCATCAAAGACTCAGGGAATGAGCAGTTCTTC
CAIKDSGNEQFF
>-|-|TRBV11-1|TRBJ1-1
TGTGCCAGCAGCCCCCCAGGGCATTGGGAAGCTTTCTTT
CASSPPGHWEAFF
>-|TRBD2|TRBV9|TRBJ2-3
TGTGCCAGCAGCGTATCACTAGCGTTGAGAGATACGCAGTATTTT
CASSVSLALRDTQYF
>-|-|TRBV5-5|TRBJ2-5
TGTGCCAGCAGCTCCACGGACGGGGTTCAAGAGACCCAGTACTTC
CASSSTDGVQETQYF
>once|-|TRBV19|TRBJ1-5
TGTGCCAGTAGTATCTTGCCGGGTACTCAGCCCCAGCATTTT
CASSILPGTQPQHF
>-|TRBD1|TRBV5-4|TRBJ2-6
TGTGCCAGCAGTTCCCCGGGACAGGGCGCTGGGGCCAACGTCCTGACTTTC
CASSSPGQGAGANVLTF
>-|-|TRBV6-6|TRBJ2-1
TGTGCCAGCAGTCCATACAATGAGCAGTTCTTC
CASSPYNEQFF
>-|-|TRBV14|TRBJ2-7
TGTCCTAACCCCACTAGGTTCTACGAGCAGTACTTC
CPNPTRFYEQYF
>-|-|TRBV6-5|TRBJ1-2
TGTGCCAGCAGCTACCGGGGTATGGATGGCTACACCTTC
CASSYRGMDGYTF
>-|TRBD1|TRBV5-1|TRBJ2-7
TGCGCCAGCAGCCGGGACAGAGGGTACGAGCAGTACTTC
CASSRDRGYEQYF
>-|TRBD2|TRBV2|TRBJ2-3
TGTGCCAGCGGCGGACTAGCGGGGGGGAGGGTCACAGATACGCAGTATTTT
CASGGLAGGRVTDTQYF
>-|-|TRBV5-1|TRBJ2-7
TGCGCCAGCAGCTTCATGGGACAAGGATACGAGCAGTACTTC
CASSFMGQGYEQYF
>-|TRBD1|TRBV27|TRBJ2-7
TGTGCCAGCAGTCGATTGGGGACAGGGCGATCCTACGAGCAGTACTTC
CASSRLGTGRSYEQYF
>-|-|TRBV18|TRBJ1-1
TGTGCCAGCGTGTTAACCAGAGGGGGGGTGCTGAACACTGAAGCTTTCTTT
CASVLTRGGVLNTEAFF
>-|-|TRBV27|TRBJ1-1
TGTGCCAGCAGCACGACAGGGAACACTGAAGCTTTCTTT
CASSTTGNTEAFF
>-|-|TRBV18|TRBJ2-5
TGTGCCAGCTCACCCGTTGTTGGGTCAGGAGAGACCCAGTACTTC
CASSPVVGSGETQYF
>once|TRBD1|TRBV6-6|TRBJ2-7
TGTGCCAGCAGTGCCCGGGACAGGGGACACGAGCAGTACTTC
CASSARDRGHEQYF